This is a list of T cell receptor beta chains from one sample in a study of cytomegalovirus exposure and HLA in healthy donors. Some clones are missing from TCRdb's copy, which holds only in-frame ones; the method was immunoSEQ multiplex PCR. The sample yields 80,000 or so clones, around 65% seen once. The sequencing sample was made of PBMCs. Receptors were obtained from a man aged 60 to 69 in good health and CMV-seropositive. Each CDR3 is given with its conserved first and last residue. A D gene is named only where the DNA matches it firmly. Size tells how often a clone was seen (once, few, many) or the class of an expanded clone, and some rows leave it out.

CASSPGTGASYEQYF | TGTGCCAGCAGTCCCGGGACAGGGGCGTCGTACGAGCAGTACTTC | TRBD1 | NA | TRBJ2-7 | TRBV28
CASHADSYEQYF | TGTGCCAGCCACGCAGACTCCTACGAGCAGTACTTC | NA | few | TRBJ2-7 | TRBV6-1
CASYRGLREMGGELFF | TGTGCCAGTTACAGGGGGCTGAGGGAAATGGGCGGGGAGCTGTTTTTT | TRBD1 | NA | TRBJ2-2 | TRBV6-4
CASSRAPGTANSPLHF | TGCGCCAGCAGCCGGGCCCCCGGGACAGCCAATTCACCCCTCCACTTT | TRBD1 | NA | TRBJ1-6 | TRBV4-3
CAWSDLTSGNYNEQFF | TGTGCCTGGAGCGACCTGACTAGCGGGAACTACAATGAGCAGTTCTTC | TRBD2 | once | TRBJ2-1 | TRBV30
CAISESVAGGSYNEQFF | TGTGCCATCAGTGAGTCGGTAGCGGGAGGTTCGTACAATGAGCAGTTCTTC | TRBD2 | NA | TRBJ2-1 | TRBV10-3
CASSVYGTYEQYF | TGCGCCAGCAGCGTCTACGGGACATACGAGCAGTACTTC | NA | few | TRBJ2-7 | TRBV5-1
CASSRGEGVRHEQYF | TGTGCCAGCTCCCGAGGAGAGGGTGTTCGCCACGAGCAGTACTTC | NA | once | TRBJ2-7 | TRBV18
CASSLVASWAGELFF | TGTGCCAGCAGCTTAGTGGCTAGCTGGGCCGGGGAGCTGTTTTTT | NA | few | TRBJ2-2 | TRBV7-9
CASSSADTQYF | TGTGCCAGCAGCTCCGCAGATACGCAGTATTTT | NA | NA | TRBJ2-3 | TRBV7-8
CASSLFGQGKQETQYF | TGTGCCAGCAGCCTCTTCGGACAGGGAAAGCAAGAGACCCAGTACTTC | TRBD1 | NA | TRBJ2-5 | TRBV28
CASSSPGGVGEYEQFF | TGTGCCAGCAGCTCCCCTGGAGGGGTGGGGGAATATGAGCAGTTCTTC | NA | few | TRBJ2-1 | TRBV7-6
CSSTLAANTGELFF | TGTTCCAGCACTCTCGCAGCGAACACCGGGGAGCTGTTTTTT | NA | NA | TRBJ2-2 | TRBV7-9
CASSYQGNTGELFF | TGTGCCAGCAGTTACCAGGGGAACACCGGGGAGCTGTTTTTT | NA | NA | TRBJ2-2 | TRBV6-6
CASSLAATSYHEQYF | TGTGCCAGCAGCTTAGCGGCGACTAGCTATCACGAGCAGTACTTC | TRBD2 | NA | TRBJ2-7 | TRBV7-9
CASSLGSNTGELFF | TGTGCCAGCAGCCTTGGCTCGAACACCGGGGAGCTGTTTTTT | NA | NA | TRBJ2-2 | TRBV9
CASSGQGLSGELFF | TGTGCCAGCAGCGGACAGGGTCTTTCCGGGGAGCTGTTTTTT | TRBD1 | NA | TRBJ2-2 | TRBV25-1
CASSLALAGGQETQYF | TGTGCCAGCAGCTTGGCCCTAGCGGGAGGTCAAGAGACCCAGTACTTC | TRBD2 | NA | TRBJ2-5 | TRBV5-5
CASSYSGTGNYGYTF | TGTGCCAGCAGTTACTCGGGGACAGGGAACTATGGCTACACCTTC | TRBD1 | NA | TRBJ1-2 | TRBV6-5
CASSLGQIYTDTQYF | TGTGCCAGCAGCCTCGGACAGATTTACACAGATACGCAGTATTTT | NA | NA | TRBJ2-3 | TRBV27
CSVNKQGSKNTEAFF | TGCAGCGTAAACAAACAGGGGTCGAAAAACACTGAAGCTTTCTTT | TRBD1 | NA | TRBJ1-1 | TRBV29-1
CAWRTGETGELFF | TGTGCCTGGAGGACAGGGGAAACCGGGGAGCTGTTTTTT | TRBD1 | NA | TRBJ2-2 | TRBV30
CASSIGTGTGELFF | TGTGCCAGTAGTATTGGGACAGGAACCGGGGAGCTGTTTTTT | TRBD1 | NA | TRBJ2-2 | TRBV19
CASRSPSGKNNEQFF | TGTGCCAGCCGGAGTCCTAGCGGTAAGAACAATGAGCAGTTCTTC | TRBD2 | NA | TRBJ2-1 | TRBV2
CASSKETGANTGELFF | TGCGCCAGCAGCAAAGAGACGGGAGCGAACACCGGGGAGCTGTTTTTT | NA | NA | TRBJ2-2 | TRBV4-1
CASSLTGTGDYTGELFF | TGTGCCAGCAGTCTCACCGGGACAGGGGACTACACCGGGGAGCTGTTTTTT | TRBD1 | NA | TRBJ2-2 | TRBV28
CASSSAGITDTQYF | TGTGCCAGCAGCTCGGCAGGGATCACAGATACGCAGTATTTT | NA | NA | TRBJ2-3 | TRBV5-6
CASSLTGAGAIDEQFF | TGTGCCAGCAGCTTAACGGGCGCGGGAGCAATCGATGAGCAGTTCTTC | TRBD2 | NA | TRBJ2-1 | TRBV7-3
CASSTDRDYGYTF | TGTGCCAGCAGTACGGACAGGGACTATGGCTACACCTTC | TRBD1 | NA | TRBJ1-2 | TRBV2
CASSFRGTGAYEQYF | TGTGCCAGCAGCTTCCGGGGGACCGGGGCCTACGAGCAGTACTTC | NA | few | TRBJ2-7 | TRBV13
CAISGLAGYNEQFF | TGTGCCATCAGTGGACTAGCGGGGTACAATGAGCAGTTCTTC | TRBD2 | NA | TRBJ2-1 | TRBV10-3
CASSAGLGSTDTQYF | TGTGCCAGCAGCGCTGGACTAGGGAGCACAGATACGCAGTATTTT | TRBD2 | NA | TRBJ2-3 | TRBV11-3
CASSMGGGRVTDTQYF | TGTGCCAGTAGTATGGGCGGCGGGAGAGTCACAGATACGCAGTATTTT | TRBD2 | NA | TRBJ2-3 | TRBV19
CASRLAGGSDTQYF | TGTGCCAGCAGACTAGCGGGGGGTTCAGATACGCAGTATTTT | TRBD2 | NA | TRBJ2-3 | TRBV6-1
CASSHKPETQYF | TGTGCCAGCAGCCACAAGCCGGAGACCCAGTACTTC | NA | few | TRBJ2-5 | TRBV14
CASSQDSPFSGNTIYF | TGTGCCAGCTCACAGGACAGTCCTTTCTCTGGAAACACCATATATTTT | NA | NA | TRBJ1-3 | TRBV18
CASSSVLANYGYTF | TGTGCCAGCAGTTCTGTCCTCGCTAACTATGGCTACACCTTC | NA | few | TRBJ1-2 | TRBV27
CASSQVRGGLNYGYTF | TGTGCCAGCAGCCAAGTACGGGGGGGCCTTAACTATGGCTACACCTTC | NA | NA | TRBJ1-2 | TRBV14
CASSLWVLAGGQDEQYF | TGTGCCAGCAGCTTGTGGGTCCTAGCGGGGGGCCAGGACGAGCAGTACTTC | TRBD2 | NA | TRBJ2-7 | TRBV5-6
CASSVGRPTGDTEAFF | TGTGCCAGCAGCGTAGGTCGACCGACAGGGGACACTGAAGCTTTCTTT | TRBD1 | NA | TRBJ1-1 | TRBV9
CASSQTGGQNSNQPQHF | TGTGCCAGCAGCCAGACAGGGGGGCAGAATAGCAATCAGCCCCAGCATTTT | TRBD1 | NA | TRBJ1-5 | TRBV11-2